This T cell receptor (beta chain) emerged from a study of technical replicates of blood from a few donors. Libraries were prepared by immunoSEQ multiplex PCR; TCRdb keeps only in-frame clonotypes and omits some of them. The sample has roughly 67,000 clones; roughly 98% are singletons. The CDR3 has 14 amino acids. V was pared by 3 bases and J by 0 bases, with 7 bases between. Germline lookup yields CDR1 SGHNT and CDR2 YYREEE (reference sequence). J is TRBJ2-1 and V is TRBV5-4; the D gene is possibly TRBD2 (5 bases). The clonotype was recovered from a human donor in good health. Sequenced sample: T cells isolated from PBMCs. CDR3 in amino acids: CASSSGDSYNEQFF. In DNA, the CDR3 is TGTGCCAGCAGCTCCGGGGACTCCTACAATGAGCAGTTCTTC.